The T cell receptor beta chain described here comes from a study of shared clonotypes between healthy human individuals. Study as a whole: Aged between 18 and 49, the donors were two women and a few men. The study's findings and limits: Sampling covered nothing but blood. Tissue TCR repertoires likely differ from those found in blood. It was the non-shared clonotypes that had lower generation probabilities than clonotypes shared by all four donors.

Data came from immunoSEQ multiplex PCR; TCRdb stores just in-frame clones and leaves some out. The sample lists hundreds of thousands of clones, approximately 95% occurring once. Turning to this clone: Antigen: not known.

The naive CD8 population came from CD45RO-negative cells selected for CCR7, without terminally differentiated effector memory CD45RA+ cells. Caucasian adults living in Nashville, Tennessee, provided all samples. This CDR3 is built from 16 residues. Germline values: CDR1 SGHDT, CDR2 YYEEEE. V lost 0 bases and J lost 0, with 10 bases in between. V gene TRBV5-6 combines with J gene TRBJ1-5; possible D gene TRBD1, 6 bases. Input material: naive CD8+ T cells sorted from blood. This receptor was identified in a woman in her twenties or thirties in good health. The CDR3 region is CASSLAGQFSNQPQHF. DNA for the CDR3: TGTGCCAGCAGCTTGGCCGGACAGTTTAGCAATCAGCCCCAGCATTTT.